This T cell receptor (beta chain) was sequenced for a study of T-cell memory formation after mild COVID-19. Across the study: Largely donor-specific TCR clusters were found.

Regarding the study as a whole: Pre-infection memory already had some responding clones, implying cross-reactive memory joined. There was a balanced CD4/CD8 profile in clones contracting day 15 to 85, and later expanders leaned CD4+.

Sample barcodes and UMIs were carried by the TCR alpha and TCR beta cDNA libraries that 5'RACE generated with constant-segment primers. TCRdb called the 5' RACE reads again in MiXCR, with one record for every CDR3 protein. The repertoire includes some 210,000 distinct CDR3 sequences, roughly 30% of them detected once, and roughly an eighth sits in the top ten. V shed 4 bases and J 9 bases; nucleotides not matched to a gene: 8. The CDR3 loop spans 15 amino acids. Germline assignment: CDR1 KGHDR and CDR2 SFDVKD. This clonotype came up a few times. Its antigen is as yet unknown. J is TRBJ2-1 and V is TRBV24-1, with TRBD2 identical over 10 bases. This TCR was recovered from an adult woman who had mild COVID-19 (a few samples of this study predate the infection). Cell type and time point are not known. The sequenced sample was PBMCs or a T cell subset sorted from them (not recorded which). The CDR3 here is CATSEGLAAFIEQFF. The CDR3 DNA sequence: TGTGCCACCAGTGAAGGACTAGCGGCCTTCATTGAGCAGTTCTTC.